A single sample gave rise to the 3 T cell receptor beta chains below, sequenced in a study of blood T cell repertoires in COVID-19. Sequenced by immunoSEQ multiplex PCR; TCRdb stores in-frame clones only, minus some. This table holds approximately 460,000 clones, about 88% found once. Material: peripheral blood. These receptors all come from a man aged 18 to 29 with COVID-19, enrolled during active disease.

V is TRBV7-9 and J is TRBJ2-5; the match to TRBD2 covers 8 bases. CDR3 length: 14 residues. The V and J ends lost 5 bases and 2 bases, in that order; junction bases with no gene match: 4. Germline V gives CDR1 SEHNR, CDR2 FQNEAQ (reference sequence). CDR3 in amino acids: CASSQSGGQETQYF. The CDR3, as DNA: TGTGCCAGCAGCCAAAGCGGGGGTCAAGAGACCCAGTACTTC.

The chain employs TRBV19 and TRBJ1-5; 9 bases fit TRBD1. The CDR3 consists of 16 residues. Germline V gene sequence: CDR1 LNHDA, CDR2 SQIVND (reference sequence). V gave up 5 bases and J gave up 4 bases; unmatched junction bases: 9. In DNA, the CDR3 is TGTGCCAGTAGTCCACCGGGACAGGGTAGGAATCAGCCCCAGCATTTT. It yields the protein CASSPPGQGRNQPQHF.

CDR3 region: CASTGGGAPRNTEAFF. The CDR3 nucleotides read TGTGCCAGTACGGGTGGGGGGGCTCCGAGGAACACTGAAGCTTTCTTT. This chain links TRBV19 with TRBJ1-1; possibly TRBD1 for D (6 bases). Deletions cut 7 bases from V and 1 base from J, with 19 bases between. Germline CDR1 is LNHDA and CDR2 is SQIVND (reference sequence). This CDR3 has 16 amino acids.